This TCR beta chain stems from a study of blood T cell repertoires in COVID-19 (dated by TCRdb to 2019 to 2021). Notes on the research overall: Samples covering the acute and convalescent phases of COVID-19 were provided by collaborators in the United States, Italy and Spain. The prospective study material was composed of cDNA or gDNA derived from T cells, B-cell-depleted T cells, or PBMCs. Subjects who had been exposed to COVID-19, were actively infected with it, or had recovered from it provided the deeply sampled blood TCRbeta repertoires that made up the dataset. The repertoires were released in a freely available public database meant as a resource for research on the immune response to SARS-CoV-2. Samples were obtained from the ongoing ImmuneRACE study (first 160 participants) and from 1,254 subjects provided by 6 global collaborators. Sample metadata almost always included a de-identified subject ID, COVID-19 status, age in years and sex. Where available, HLA class I and class II types were obtained from metadata supplied by the sample provider rather than from assay-based typing.

Comments on this clone: The antigen this receptor binds is unknown. Base qualities were left out, and no much larger clone turns up one base away.

TCRbeta CDR3 regions were amplified from genomic DNA using the immunoSEQ Assay, a bias-controlled multiplex PCR. As for how the authors treated the data: The number of nucleated cells in each sample was estimated from the amplification of reference gene primers within the assay. To quantify the absolute abundance of each unique TCRbeta CDR3 rearrangement, sequence reads were collapsed and filtered. For each sample, productive Simpson clonality was calculated as the square root of Simpson's diversity index across productive rearrangements. TCRdb's version of the immuneACCESS table is confined to in-frame rearrangements and falls short of the full clone set. An unresolved V gene accounts for under half of the shortfall where checked; the remainder is of unknown origin. That table gives V, J and clone size, and the DNA gave D and trimming. Within this sample are just under 350,000 clones, with about 87% of them counted one time only. The ten most abundant clones make up more than 5% of the sample.

The trim is 1 base for V and 1 base for J, with a gap of 13 bases between the germline ends. Inclusive of the bounding cysteine and phenylalanine, the CDR3 is 16 residues long. Only CDR3 DNA is held: 48 bases, read in frame from base 1. Reading the germline V gene (reference sequence) gives CDR1 MNHEY and CDR2 SMNVEV. In Seattle, one collaborating source enrolled patients while the infection was active and tracked those patients longitudinally over the course of disease. Each collaborating institution followed its own protocols to collect whole blood in K2EDTA tubes. For TCRbeta analysis, collaborator samples were shipped as frozen whole blood, as isolated PBMCs, or as DNA extracted from either sample type. The investigation overall reported the following: The amount of clinical and demographic metadata varied by source and participant and was provided uncurated.

The TCR originated in a woman aged 50 to 60 with COVID-19, enrolled during active disease. The receptor chain draws on TRBV27 and TRBJ1-1, with TRBD1 perhaps the D gene, on 5 matching bases. Source material: peripheral blood. The nucleotide sequence reads TGTGCCAGCAGTTTATTCTCCAAAGGGGCGAACACTGAAGCTTTCTTT. This translates into CASSLFSKGANTEAFF.